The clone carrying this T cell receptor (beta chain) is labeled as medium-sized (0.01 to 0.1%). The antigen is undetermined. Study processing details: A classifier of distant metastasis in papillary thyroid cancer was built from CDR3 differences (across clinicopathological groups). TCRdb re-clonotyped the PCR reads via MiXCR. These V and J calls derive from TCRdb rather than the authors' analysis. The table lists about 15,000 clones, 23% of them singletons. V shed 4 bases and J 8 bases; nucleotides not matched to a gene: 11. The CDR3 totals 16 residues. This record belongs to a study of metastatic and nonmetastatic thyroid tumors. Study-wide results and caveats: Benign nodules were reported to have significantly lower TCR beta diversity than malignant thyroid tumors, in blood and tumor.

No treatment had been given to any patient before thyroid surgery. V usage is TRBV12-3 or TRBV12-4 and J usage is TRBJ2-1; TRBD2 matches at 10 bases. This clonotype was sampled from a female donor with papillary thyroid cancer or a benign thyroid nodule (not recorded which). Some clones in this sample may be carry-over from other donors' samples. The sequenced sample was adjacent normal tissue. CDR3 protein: CASSYSRSGRADEQFF. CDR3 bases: TGTGCCAGCAGTTATAGTAGGAGCGGGAGGGCGGATGAGCAGTTCTTC.